A selection of T cell receptor beta chains follows, all from one sample in a study of blood T cell repertoires in COVID-19. Data came from immunoSEQ multiplex PCR; TCRdb stores just in-frame clones and leaves some out. The sample consists of roughly 150,000 clones, around 90% of them appearing once. The source material was peripheral blood. Every receptor here comes from a human donor in a cohort sampled during active COVID-19. Both conserved end residues are part of each CDR3. The D gene is left open where the match is weak. The size field is filled for only some rows; it gives once, few, many or a size class.

abundance	v_gene	d_gene	j_gene	CDR3aa
few	TRBV28	-	TRBJ1-5	CASSPLYQPQHF
-	TRBV6-6	-	TRBJ1-3	CASSYRGGGGNTIYF
-	TRBV28	-	TRBJ1-6	CASSRMTGSTYNSPLHF
-	TRBV7-2	TRBD1	TRBJ1-3	CASSSATGGGNTIYF
-	TRBV12-5	-	TRBJ2-3	CASGLGWPGSDTQYF
-	TRBV6-5	-	TRBJ2-7	CASSYPRTDGEYEQYF
-	TRBV27	TRBD1	TRBJ2-7	CASSLQAAGTGPYEQYF
-	TRBV10-3	TRBD2	TRBJ2-5	CAISDSRLAGGWETQYF
-	TRBV6-2/TRBV6-3	-	TRBJ1-1	CASSLAVRTEAFF
-	TRBV7-2	-	TRBJ1-2	CASSWAGRPLSYGYTF
-	TRBV6-5	-	TRBJ1-3	CASSYWGRGGNTIYF
-	TRBV18	-	TRBJ2-7	CASSPPEEPYEQYF
-	TRBV7-8	TRBD2	TRBJ2-7	CASSLAGTSGRGDEQYF
once	TRBV27	-	TRBJ2-7	CASRNNYEQYF